This T cell receptor beta chain originates from a study of blood T cells in healthy people across ages. Overall study findings and caveats: Roughly linearly, TCR beta diversity per million T cells fell as age increased. Changes in expanded clonotypes were possibly confounded, as the CMV status of donors was unknown. Relative to aged donors, long-lived donors carried more naive CD4+ cells and displayed higher diversity.

The use of a sample-barcoded 5' primer and a J-beta primer mix characterized a second PCR of roughly 6 to 11 cycles. TCRdb reanalysed the 5' RACE reads using MiXCR and keeps one entry per CDR3 protein. The sample holds about 1.1 million distinct CDR3 sequences, about two fifths seen once. Each individual donor underwent a draw of roughly 10 milliliters of peripheral blood. Trimming left V 1 base short and J 11 bases short, with 17 bases between. The CDR3 runs to 14 residues. Germline V gene sequence: CDR1 SGHDN, CDR2 FVKESK. Note on this clonotype: Its specificity is unknown.

The sample was blood. This receptor was obtained from a man aged 18-30 years in good health. The V call is TRBV14, the J call TRBJ2-5; no definite D call. CDR3 nucleotide sequence: TGTGCCAGCAGCCAAGGACTCCATCAGAATGAGCAGTACTTC. Its protein product is CASSQGLHQNEQYF.